The source of this T cell receptor (beta chain) is a study of cytomegalovirus exposure and HLA in healthy donors. This PCR relied on a set of 60 Vbeta primers and 13 Jbeta primers. TCRdb's table, derived via immunoSEQ multiplex PCR, lists solely in-frame clones and lacks some. The sample consists of about 160,000 clones, approximately 82% of them appearing once. Study-wide results and limits: The authors later linked a missense DCLRE1C variant to TCR beta V- and J-gene trimming. As a later analysis revealed, most CMV-associated TCR beta chains appeared HLA-restricted. The CMV antigen specificity of a few CMV-associated chains was confirmed through in vitro analysis.

Unrecorded immune exposures were likely, despite nominal health at sampling. With regard to this clone: Its specificity is not known.

This receptor was obtained from a male donor in good health and CMV-seropositive. Sequencing was carried out using PBMCs.

The CDR3 here is CAISGTGGNTEAFF. DNA for the CDR3: TGTGCCATCAGTGGTACAGGGGGCAACACTGAAGCTTTCTTT. The rearrangement uses TRBV10-3 and TRBJ1-1; TRBD1 matches at 9 bases. Losses at the gene ends were 4 bases for V and 2 bases for J; bases not matched to a gene: 2. Germline V gene sequence: CDR1 ENHRY, CDR2 SYGVKD. The CDR3 totals 14 residues.